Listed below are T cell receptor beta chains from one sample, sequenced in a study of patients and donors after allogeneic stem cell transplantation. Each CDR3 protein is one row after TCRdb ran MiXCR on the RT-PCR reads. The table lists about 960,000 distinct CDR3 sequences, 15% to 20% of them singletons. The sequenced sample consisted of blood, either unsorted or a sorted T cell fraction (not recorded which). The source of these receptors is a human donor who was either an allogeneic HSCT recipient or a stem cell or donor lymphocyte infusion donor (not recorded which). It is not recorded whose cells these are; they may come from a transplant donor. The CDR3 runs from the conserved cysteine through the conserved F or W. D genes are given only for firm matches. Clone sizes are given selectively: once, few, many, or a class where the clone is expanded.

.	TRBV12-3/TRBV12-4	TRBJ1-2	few	CASSLPQTGVFGYTF	TGTGCCAGCAGTTTGCCCCAGACAGGCGTCTTTGGCTACACCTTC
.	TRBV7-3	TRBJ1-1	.	CASSLTGRASEAFF	TGTGCCAGCAGCTTAACCGGCAGGGCCTCTGAAGCTTTCTTT
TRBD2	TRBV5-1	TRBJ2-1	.	CASSLLSGRPEQFF	TGCGCCAGCAGCCTCCTTAGCGGGAGGCCTGAGCAGTTCTTC
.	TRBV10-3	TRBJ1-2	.	CAISEYRDTSNYGYTF	TGTGCCATCAGTGAATACCGGGACACGTCTAACTATGGCTACACCTTC
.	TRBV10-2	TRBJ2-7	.	CASSERGLTYEQYF	TGCGCCAGCAGTGAAAGGGGCCTTACCTACGAGCAGTACTTC
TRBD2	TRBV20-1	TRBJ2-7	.	CSARDIGSGQYEQYF	TGCAGTGCTAGAGACATCGGTAGCGGGCAATACGAGCAGTACTTC
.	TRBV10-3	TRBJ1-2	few	CAIRLSYGYTF	TGTGCCATCCGACTGTCCTATGGCTACACCTTC
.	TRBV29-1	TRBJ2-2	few	CSVEEVRTNTGELFF	TGCAGCGTTGAAGAGGTCCGGACGAACACCGGGGAGCTGTTTTTT
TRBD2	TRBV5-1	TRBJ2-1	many	CASSLRLALETYNEQFF	TGCGCCAGCAGCCTGCGACTAGCTCTGGAAACCTACAATGAGCAGTTCTTC
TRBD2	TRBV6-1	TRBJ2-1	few	CASSPRLALPHEQFF	TGTGCCAGCAGTCCTCGACTAGCCCTTCCCCATGAGCAGTTCTTC
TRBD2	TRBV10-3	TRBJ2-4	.	CAISEGRGDKNIQYF	TGTGCCATCAGTGAAGGGCGGGGGGACAAAAACATTCAGTACTTC
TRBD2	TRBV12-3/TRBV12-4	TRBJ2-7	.	CASSPPKAGVNYEQYF	TGTGCCAGCAGCCCCCCCAAAGCGGGAGTAAACTACGAGCAGTACTTC
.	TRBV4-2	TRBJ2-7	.	CASSPLNGHYEQYF	TGTGCCAGCAGCCCCCTCAATGGTCACTACGAGCAGTACTTC
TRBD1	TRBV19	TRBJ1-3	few	CASSRGTGFGNTIYF	TGTGCCAGTAGTAGGGGGACAGGGTTCGGAAACACCATATATTTT
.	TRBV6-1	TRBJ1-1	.	CASSEWGQEAFF	TGTGCCAGCAGTGAGTGGGGGCAGGAAGCTTTCTTT
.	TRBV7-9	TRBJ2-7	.	CASSSFPNDYEQYF	TGTGCCAGCAGCTCCTTTCCTAACGATTACGAGCAGTACTTC
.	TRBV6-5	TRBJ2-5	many	CASSYTQLSVMKTQYF	TGTGCCAGCAGTTACACCCAGCTTTCAGTTATGAAGACCCAGTACTTC
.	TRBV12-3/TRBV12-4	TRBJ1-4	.	CASSFTGSLFNEKLFF	TGTGCCAGCAGTTTTACAGGGAGCCTGTTTAATGAAAAACTGTTTTTT
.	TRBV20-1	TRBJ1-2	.	CSARDRGRGAEPNYGYTF	TGCAGTGCTAGAGATCGCGGGCGAGGGGCAGAACCCAACTATGGCTACACCTTC
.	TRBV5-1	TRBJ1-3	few	CASSPDSFSSGNTIYF	TGCGCCAGCAGCCCGGACAGTTTTTCCTCTGGAAACACCATATATTTT
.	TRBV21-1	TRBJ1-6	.	CASSKGELSSYNSPLHF	TGTGCCAGCAGCAAGGGAGAACTGAGCTCCTATAATTCACCCCTCCACTTT
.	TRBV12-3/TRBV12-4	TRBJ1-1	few	CASSKDKNTEAFF	TGTGCCAGCAGCAAGGACAAGAACACTGAAGCTTTCTTT
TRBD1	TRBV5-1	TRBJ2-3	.	CASSSTGRQYF	TGCGCCAGCAGCTCGACAGGGAGGCAGTATTTT
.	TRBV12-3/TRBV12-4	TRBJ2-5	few	CASSFRELIRETQYF	TGTGCCAGCAGTTTCCGGGAGCTTATACGGGAGACCCAGTACTTC
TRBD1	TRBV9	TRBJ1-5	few	CASSAAGQPNQPQHF	TGTGCCAGCAGCGCCGCGGGACAGCCCAATCAGCCCCAGCATTTT
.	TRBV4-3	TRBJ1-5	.	CASSQGVTGGVGNQPQHF	TGCGCCAGCAGCCAAGGGGTGACAGGAGGTGTCGGCAATCAGCCCCAGCATTTT
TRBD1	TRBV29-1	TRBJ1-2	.	CSGGDRGYYGYTF	TGCAGCGGGGGGGACAGGGGGTATTATGGCTACACCTTC
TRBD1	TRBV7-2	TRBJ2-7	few	CASSLVAGGYYEQYF	TGTGCCAGCAGCTTAGTGGCAGGGGGCTATTACGAGCAGTACTTC
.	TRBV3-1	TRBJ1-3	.	CASSRGVSGNTIYF	TGTGCCAGCAGCCGCGGGGTCTCTGGAAACACCATATATTTT
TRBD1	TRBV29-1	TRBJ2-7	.	CSVENRGLIYEQYF	TGCAGCGTTGAGAACAGGGGGCTTATATACGAGCAGTACTTC
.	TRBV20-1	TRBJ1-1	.	CSARDVPHGSEAFF	TGCAGTGCTAGAGATGTTCCCCACGGTTCTGAAGCTTTCTTT
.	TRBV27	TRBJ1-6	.	CASSLDGPNSPLHF	TGTGCCAGCAGTTTAGACGGGCCGAATTCACCCCTCCACTTT
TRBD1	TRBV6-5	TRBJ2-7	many	CASSYGTGDYEQYF	TGTGCCAGCAGTTACGGGACAGGGGACTACGAGCAGTACTTC
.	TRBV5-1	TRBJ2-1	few	CASSSAQGRDNEQFF	TGCGCCAGCAGCTCTGCGCAGGGCAGGGACAATGAGCAGTTCTTC